A selection of T cell receptor beta chains follows, all from one sample in a study of cytomegalovirus exposure and HLA in healthy donors. Repertoires were generated with immunoSEQ multiplex PCR, while TCRdb's copy carries only in-frame clones and drops some. The sample yields 300,000 to 450,000 clones, 86% seen once. The specimen sequenced was PBMCs. These receptors were collected from a woman in her late teens or twenties in good health and CMV-seronegative. The CDR3 runs from the conserved cysteine through the conserved F or W. A D gene is named only where the DNA matches it firmly. The size field is filled for only some rows; it gives once, few, many or a size class.

V	D	size	J	CDR3	DNA
TRBV9	.	once	TRBJ2-1	CASSVRYNEQFF	TGTGCCAGCAGCGTCCGGTACAATGAGCAGTTCTTC
TRBV13	TRBD2	.	TRBJ2-3	CASSSTSGGTSSTDTQYF	TGTGCCAGCAGCTCGACTAGCGGGGGGACTTCTAGCACAGATACGCAGTATTTT
TRBV6-1	TRBD2	.	TRBJ2-7	CASTWTSGKYEQYF	TGTGCCAGCACCTGGACTAGCGGGAAATACGAGCAGTACTTC
TRBV5-7	TRBD1	.	TRBJ2-7	CASSFRTGGNYEQYF	TGTGCCAGCAGCTTTAGGACAGGGGGCAACTACGAGCAGTACTTC
TRBV6-6	.	.	TRBJ2-1	CARSGQSYNEQFF	TGTGCCAGGTCGGGACAAAGCTACAATGAGCAGTTCTTC
TRBV6-1	.	.	TRBJ2-1	CASSPYYNEQFF	TGTGCCAGCAGTCCTTACTACAATGAGCAGTTCTTC
TRBV7-2	TRBD1	.	TRBJ1-1	CASSSRQGTEAFF	TGTGCCAGCAGCTCTCGACAGGGCACTGAAGCTTTCTTT
TRBV5-1	.	once	TRBJ1-2	CASSLGQFYGYTF	TGCGCCAGCAGCTTGGGGCAATTCTATGGCTACACCTTC
TRBV27	TRBD2	.	TRBJ2-2	CASSPRGRADTGELFF	TGTGCCAGCAGTCCCCGCGGGAGGGCCGACACCGGGGAGCTGTTTTTT
TRBV28	TRBD1	.	TRBJ2-1	CASSSGTGDYNEQFF	TGTGCCAGCAGTTCCGGGACAGGAGACTACAATGAGCAGTTCTTC
TRBV6-5	TRBD2	once	TRBJ2-7	CASSVDSGSTYEQYF	TGTGCCAGCAGTGTTGATAGCGGGAGTACTTACGAGCAGTACTTC
TRBV7-9	.	.	TRBJ1-2	CASSSWRGRVTDYGYTF	TGTGCCAGCAGCTCATGGAGGGGGAGGGTTACGGACTATGGCTACACCTTC
TRBV9	TRBD2	.	TRBJ2-3	CASSPQGWREGDTQYF	TGTGCCAGCAGCCCCCAAGGATGGAGGGAGGGAGATACGCAGTATTTT
TRBV25-1	.	many	TRBJ2-2	CASSEVSGESGELFF	TGTGCCAGCAGTGAAGTATCTGGGGAGTCCGGGGAGCTGTTTTTT
TRBV4-1	.	.	TRBJ2-3	CASKLRDTQYF	TGCGCCAGCAAGCTCCGAGATACGCAGTATTTT
TRBV29-1	.	.	TRBJ1-1	CSVALAGEAFF	TGCAGCGTTGCGTTGGCAGGGGAAGCTTTCTTT
TRBV25-1	.	.	TRBJ1-4	CASRETGSGEKLFF	TGTGCCAGCAGAGAGACAGGTTCGGGTGAAAAACTGTTTTTT